The entry below describes one TCR beta chain. Its target is not known. The sample belongs to a study of radiation and T cells in renal cell carcinoma. Findings and limits, study-wide: Top tumor clonotypes rose in blood 2 weeks post-radiation, then contracted. Pretreatment tumor biopsies were lacking, so baseline clonotypes are unknown.

The time point was: blood 4 weeks post-SBRT, at nephrectomy. Described treatment: 15 Gy SBRT to primary tumor, nephrectomy 4 weeks later. Nephrectomy followed 15 Gy stereotactic body radiation by 4 weeks. Radiation-treated patients gave blood at baseline, week 2 and week 4. Germline V gene sequence: CDR1 SGHAT, CDR2 FQNNGV. V was clipped by 5 bases and J by 6 bases; unmatched bases: 12. This CDR3 region has 16 residues. Repertoires were generated with immunoSEQ multiplex PCR, while TCRdb's copy carries only in-frame clones and drops some. The table has some 150,000 clones, approximately 86% seen once. The rearrangement uses TRBV11-2 and TRBJ2-5, with TRBD1 identical over 10 bases. The TCR comes from a woman aged 45 to 65 with renal cell carcinoma. Sequenced here: blood, sampled from a patient whose treatment included radiotherapy and nephrectomy. The CDR3 spells CASSRATGGAVQTQYF. The CDR3 DNA reads TGTGCCAGCAGCCGAGCGACAGGGGGCGCGGTTCAGACCCAGTACTTC.